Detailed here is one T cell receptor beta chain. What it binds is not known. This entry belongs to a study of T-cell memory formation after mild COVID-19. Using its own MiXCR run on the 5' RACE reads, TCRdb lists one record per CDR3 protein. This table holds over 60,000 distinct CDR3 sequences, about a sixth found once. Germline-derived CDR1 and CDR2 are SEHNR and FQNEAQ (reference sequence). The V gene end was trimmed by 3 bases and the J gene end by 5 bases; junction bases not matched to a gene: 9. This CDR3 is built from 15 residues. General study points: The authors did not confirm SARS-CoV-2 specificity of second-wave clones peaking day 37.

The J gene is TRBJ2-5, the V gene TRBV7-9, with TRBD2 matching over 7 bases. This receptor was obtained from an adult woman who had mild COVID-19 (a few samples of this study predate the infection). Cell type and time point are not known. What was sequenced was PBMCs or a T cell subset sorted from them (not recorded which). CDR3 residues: CASSLGGLGAETQYF. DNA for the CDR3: TGTGCCAGCAGCTTGGGCGGACTAGGCGCGGAGACCCAGTACTTC.